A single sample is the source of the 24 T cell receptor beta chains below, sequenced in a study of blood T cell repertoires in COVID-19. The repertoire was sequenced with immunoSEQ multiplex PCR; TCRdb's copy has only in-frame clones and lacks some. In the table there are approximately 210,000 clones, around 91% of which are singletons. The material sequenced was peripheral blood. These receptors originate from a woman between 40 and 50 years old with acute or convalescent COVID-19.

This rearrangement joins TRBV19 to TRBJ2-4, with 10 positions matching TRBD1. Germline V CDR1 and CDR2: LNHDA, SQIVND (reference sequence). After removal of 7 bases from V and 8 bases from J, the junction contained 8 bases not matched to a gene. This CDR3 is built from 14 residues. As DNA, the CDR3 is TGTGCCAGTACCCCGGGACAGGGGTTTGACATTCAGTACTTC. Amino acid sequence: CASTPGQGFDIQYF.

The CDR3: CASSFLQGNSNQPQHF. As DNA, the CDR3 is TGTGCCAGCAGCTTCCTACAGGGGAATAGCAATCAGCCCCAGCATTTT. The V gene is TRBV7-9, the J gene TRBJ1-5, with TRBD1 identical over 7 bases. The CDR3 runs to 16 residues. CDR1 is SEHNR and CDR2 is FQNEAQ in the germline V gene (reference sequence). V lost 3 bases, J lost 0 bases, and 5 bases stayed unmatched.

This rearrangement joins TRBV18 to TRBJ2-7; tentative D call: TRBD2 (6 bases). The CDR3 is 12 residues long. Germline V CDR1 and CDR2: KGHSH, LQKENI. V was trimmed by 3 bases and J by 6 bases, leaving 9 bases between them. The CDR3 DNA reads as TGTGCCAGCTCACCGAATAGCGGCGAGCAGTACGTC. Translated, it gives CASSPNSGEQYV.

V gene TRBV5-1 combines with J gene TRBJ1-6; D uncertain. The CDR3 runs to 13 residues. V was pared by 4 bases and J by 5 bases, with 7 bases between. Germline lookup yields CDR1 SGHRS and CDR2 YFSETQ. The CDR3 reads CASSPGDNSPLHF. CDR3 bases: TGCGCCAGCAGCCCCGGGGATAATTCACCCCTCCACTTT.

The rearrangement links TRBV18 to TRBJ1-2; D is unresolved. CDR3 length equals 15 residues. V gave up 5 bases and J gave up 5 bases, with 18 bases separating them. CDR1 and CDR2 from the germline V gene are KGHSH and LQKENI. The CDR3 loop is CASSSSDSDSYGYTF. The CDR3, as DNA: TGTGCCAGCTCATCTAGCGACTCTGACTCTTATGGCTACACCTTC.

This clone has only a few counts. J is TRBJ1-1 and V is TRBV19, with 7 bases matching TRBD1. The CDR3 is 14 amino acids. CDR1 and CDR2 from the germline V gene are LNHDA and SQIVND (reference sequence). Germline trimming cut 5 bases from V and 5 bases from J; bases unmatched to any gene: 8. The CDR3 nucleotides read TGTGCCAGTAGTCCTAGACAGGGACAAACTGAAGCTTTCTTT. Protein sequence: CASSPRQGQTEAFF.

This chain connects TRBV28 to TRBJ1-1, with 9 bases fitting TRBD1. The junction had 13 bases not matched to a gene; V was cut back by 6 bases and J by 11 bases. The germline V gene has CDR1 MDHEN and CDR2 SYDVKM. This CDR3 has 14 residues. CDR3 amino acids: CASSLYRGRWLAFF. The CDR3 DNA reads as TGTGCCAGCAGCCTTTACAGGGGGCGGTGGCTGGCTTTCTTT.

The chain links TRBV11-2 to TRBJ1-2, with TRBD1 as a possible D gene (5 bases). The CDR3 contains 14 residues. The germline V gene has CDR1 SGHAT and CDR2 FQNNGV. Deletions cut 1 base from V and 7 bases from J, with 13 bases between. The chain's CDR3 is CASSLAQVPAGYTF. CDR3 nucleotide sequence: TGTGCCAGCAGCTTAGCACAGGTGCCGGCTGGCTACACCTTC.

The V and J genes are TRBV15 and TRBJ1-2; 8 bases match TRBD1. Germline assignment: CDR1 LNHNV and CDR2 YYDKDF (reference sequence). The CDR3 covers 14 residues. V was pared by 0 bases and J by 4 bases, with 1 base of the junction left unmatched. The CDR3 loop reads CATSRDTGGYGYTF. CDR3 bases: TGTGCCACCAGCAGAGATACAGGGGGCTATGGCTACACCTTC.

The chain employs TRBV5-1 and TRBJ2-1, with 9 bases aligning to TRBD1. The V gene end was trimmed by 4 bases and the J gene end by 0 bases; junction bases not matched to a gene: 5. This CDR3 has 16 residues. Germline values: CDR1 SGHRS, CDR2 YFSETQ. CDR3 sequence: CASSDRGGLSYNEQFF. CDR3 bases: TGCGCCAGCAGCGACAGGGGGGGACTCTCCTACAATGAGCAGTTCTTC.

CDR3 in DNA: TGTGCCAGTAGTACCTACGGTCGGCCCTTGACAGGGCTAAACACCGGGGAGCTGTTTTTT. It encodes CASSTYGRPLTGLNTGELFF. The J gene is TRBJ2-2, the V gene TRBV19, with 7 bases fitting TRBD1. V lost 4 bases to trimming and J lost 2 bases; unmatched junction nucleotides: 19. Germline-derived CDR1 and CDR2 are LNHDA and SQIVND (reference sequence). The CDR3 loop spans 20 amino acids.

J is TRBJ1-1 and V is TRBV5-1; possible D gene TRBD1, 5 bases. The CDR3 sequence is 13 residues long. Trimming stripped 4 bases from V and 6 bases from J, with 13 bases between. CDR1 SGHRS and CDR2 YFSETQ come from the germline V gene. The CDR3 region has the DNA TGCGCCAGCAGCCTAAGTATGACAGCTGAAGCTTTCTTT. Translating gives CASSLSMTAEAFF.

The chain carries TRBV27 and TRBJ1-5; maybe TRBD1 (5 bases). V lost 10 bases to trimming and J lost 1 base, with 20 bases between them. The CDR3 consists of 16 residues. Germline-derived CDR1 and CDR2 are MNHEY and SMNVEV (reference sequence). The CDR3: CATRGMGGRSNQPQHF. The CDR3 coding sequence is TGTGCCACCCGGGGGATGGGAGGGCGGAGCAATCAGCCCCAGCATTTT.

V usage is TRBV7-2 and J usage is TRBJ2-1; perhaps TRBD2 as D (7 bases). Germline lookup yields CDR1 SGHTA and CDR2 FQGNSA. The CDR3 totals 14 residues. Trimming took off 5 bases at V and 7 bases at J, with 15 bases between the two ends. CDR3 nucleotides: TGTGCCAGCAGCCCCGAGGGGGGGAGGAATGAGCAGTTCTTC. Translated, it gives CASSPEGGRNEQFF.

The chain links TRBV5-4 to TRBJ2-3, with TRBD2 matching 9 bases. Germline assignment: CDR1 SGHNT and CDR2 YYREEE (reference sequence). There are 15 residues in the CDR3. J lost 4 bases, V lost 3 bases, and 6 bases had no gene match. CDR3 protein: CASSSPSGAADTQYF. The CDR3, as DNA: TGTGCCAGCAGCTCACCTAGCGGGGCCGCAGATACGCAGTATTTT.

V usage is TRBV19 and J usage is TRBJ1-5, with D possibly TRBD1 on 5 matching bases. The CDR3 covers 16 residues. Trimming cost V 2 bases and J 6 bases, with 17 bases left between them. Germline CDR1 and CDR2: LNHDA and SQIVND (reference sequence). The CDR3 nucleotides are TGTGCCAGTAGTATAAAGGGGCAGGGTCTCCGTCAGCCCCAGCATTTT. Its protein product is CASSIKGQGLRQPQHF.

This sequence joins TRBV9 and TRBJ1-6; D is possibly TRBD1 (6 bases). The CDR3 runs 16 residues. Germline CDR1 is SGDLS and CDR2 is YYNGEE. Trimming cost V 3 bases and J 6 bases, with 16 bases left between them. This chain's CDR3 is CASSEGGQLGNSPLHF. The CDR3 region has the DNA TGTGCCAGCAGCGAAGGGGGTCAGCTCGGTAATTCACCCCTCCACTTT. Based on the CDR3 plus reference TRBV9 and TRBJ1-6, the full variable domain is DSGVTQTPKHLITATGQRVTLRCSPRSGDLSVYWYQQSLDQGLQFLIQYYNGEERAKGNILERFSAQQFPDLHSELNLSSLELGDSALYFCASSEGGQLGNSPLHFGNGTRLTVT.

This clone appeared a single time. The CDR3 is CASSTPNRGPGEAFF. DNA for the CDR3: TGTGCCAGCAGCACTCCTAACAGGGGGCCCGGTGAAGCTTTCTTT. This chain connects TRBV6-2 or TRBV6-3 to TRBJ1-1; TRBD1 matches at 9 bases. CDR1 is MNHEY and CDR2 is SVGEGT in the germline V gene. This CDR3 region has 15 residues. The V segment lost 6 bases and the J segment 7 bases; nucleotides outside the gene matches: 12.

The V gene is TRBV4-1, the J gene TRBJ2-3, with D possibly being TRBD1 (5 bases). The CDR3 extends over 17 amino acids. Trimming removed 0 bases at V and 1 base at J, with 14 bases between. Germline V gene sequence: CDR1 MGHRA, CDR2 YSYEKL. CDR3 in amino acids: CASSQEGAGPRTDTQYF. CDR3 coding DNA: TGCGCCAGCAGCCAAGAAGGGGCAGGGCCTCGCACAGATACGCAGTATTTT.

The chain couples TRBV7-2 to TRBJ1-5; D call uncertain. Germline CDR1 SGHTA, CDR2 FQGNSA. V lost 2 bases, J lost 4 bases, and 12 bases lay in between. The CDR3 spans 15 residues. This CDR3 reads CASSLPGMGNQPQHF. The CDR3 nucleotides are TGTGCCAGCAGCTTACCGGGGATGGGAAATCAGCCCCAGCATTTT.

CDR3 nucleotide sequence: TGTGCCAGCAGAAAGGGACAGGGTAATGAAAAACTGTTTTTT. Translation: CASRKGQGNEKLFF. This rearrangement joins TRBV27 to TRBJ1-4; 9 bases are shared with TRBD1. This CDR3 has 14 amino acids. V was pared by 6 bases and J by 4 bases, with 3 bases of the junction left unmatched. The germline CDR1 and CDR2 sequences are MNHEY and SMNVEV (reference sequence). Based on the CDR3 plus reference TRBV27 and TRBJ1-4, the full variable domain is EAQVTQNPRYLITVTGKKLTVTCSQNMNHEYMSWYRQDPGLGLRQIYYSMNVEVTDKGDVPEGYKVSRKEKRNFPLILESPSPNQTSLYFCASRKGQGNEKLFFGSGTQLSVL.

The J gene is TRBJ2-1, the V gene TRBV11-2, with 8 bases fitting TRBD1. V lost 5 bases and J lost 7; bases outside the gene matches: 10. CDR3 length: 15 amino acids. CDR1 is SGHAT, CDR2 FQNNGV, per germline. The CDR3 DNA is TGTGCCAGCAGCCCTGCCAGGGGGCGTGGGAATGAGCAGTTCTTC. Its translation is CASSPARGRGNEQFF.

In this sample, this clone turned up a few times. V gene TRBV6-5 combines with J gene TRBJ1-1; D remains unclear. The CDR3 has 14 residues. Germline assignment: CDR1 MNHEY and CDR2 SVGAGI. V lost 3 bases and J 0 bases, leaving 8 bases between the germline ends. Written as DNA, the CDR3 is TGTGCCAGCAGTTATGGGCAGGTGAACACTGAAGCTTTCTTT. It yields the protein CASSYGQVNTEAFF.

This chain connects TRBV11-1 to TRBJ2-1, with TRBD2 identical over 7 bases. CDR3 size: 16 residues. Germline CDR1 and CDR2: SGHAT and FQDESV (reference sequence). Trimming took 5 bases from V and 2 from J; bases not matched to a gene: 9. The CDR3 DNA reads TGTGCCAGCAGCCGGACCTGGACTAGAACCTACAATGAGCAGTTCTTC. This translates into CASSRTWTRTYNEQFF.